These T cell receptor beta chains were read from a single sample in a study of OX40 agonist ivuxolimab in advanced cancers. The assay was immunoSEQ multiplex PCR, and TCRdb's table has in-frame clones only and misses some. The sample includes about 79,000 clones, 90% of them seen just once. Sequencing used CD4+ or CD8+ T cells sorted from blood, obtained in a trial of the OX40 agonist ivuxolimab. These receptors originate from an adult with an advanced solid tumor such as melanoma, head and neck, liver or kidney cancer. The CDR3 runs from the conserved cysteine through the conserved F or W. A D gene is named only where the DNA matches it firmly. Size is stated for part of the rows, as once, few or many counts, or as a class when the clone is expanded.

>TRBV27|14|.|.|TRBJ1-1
CASSPTWGNTEAFF
TGTGCCAGCAGTCCCACGTGGGGGAACACTGAAGCTTTCTTT
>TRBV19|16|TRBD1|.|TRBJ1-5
CASRRDRVYDNQPQHF
TGTGCCAGTCGACGGGACAGGGTGTATGACAATCAGCCCCAGCATTTT
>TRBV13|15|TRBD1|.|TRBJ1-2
CASNRDRVSSYGYTF
TGTGCCAGCAACCGGGACAGGGTTTCTAGCTATGGCTACACCTTC
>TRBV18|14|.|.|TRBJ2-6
CASSPEGTVNVLTF
TGTGCCAGCTCACCGGAGGGTACCGTCAACGTCCTGACTTTC
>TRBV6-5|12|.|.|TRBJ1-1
CASRPLQGKAFF
TGTGCCAGCAGGCCCCTCCAGGGGAAAGCTTTCTTT
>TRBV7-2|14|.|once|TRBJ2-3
CASSRVVSTDTQYF
TGTGCCAGCAGCCGCGTGGTTAGCACAGATACGCAGTATTTT
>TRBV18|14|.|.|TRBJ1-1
CASSPLQEDTEAFF
TGTGCCAGCTCACCGTTACAGGAGGACACTGAAGCTTTCTTT
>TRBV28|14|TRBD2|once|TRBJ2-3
CASRLGGAADTQYF
TGTGCCAGCAGACTCGGGGGGGCGGCAGATACGCAGTATTTT
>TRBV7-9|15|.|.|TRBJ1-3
CASSLVGITGNTIYF
TGTGCCAGCAGCTTAGTGGGGATTACTGGAAACACCATATATTTT
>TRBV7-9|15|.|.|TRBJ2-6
CASSHTGTGANVLTF
TGTGCCAGCAGCCATACAGGGACTGGGGCCAACGTCCTGACTTTC
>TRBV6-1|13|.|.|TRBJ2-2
CASSEDRNGELFF
TGTGCCAGCAGTGAAGACCGCAACGGGGAGCTGTTTTTT
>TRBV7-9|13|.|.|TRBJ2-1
CASSLGTWDEQFF
TGTGCCAGCAGCCTTGGGACGTGGGATGAGCAGTTCTTC
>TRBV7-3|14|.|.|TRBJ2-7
CASSPTGWSYEQYF
TGTGCCAGCAGCCCGACAGGTTGGTCCTACGAGCAGTACTTC
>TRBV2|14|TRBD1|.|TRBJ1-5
CASRKTGNNQPQHF
TGTGCCAGCAGGAAGACAGGGAACAATCAGCCCCAGCATTTT
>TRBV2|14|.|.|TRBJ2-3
CASKEPAGTDTQYF
TGTGCCAGCAAAGAGCCGGCGGGCACAGATACGCAGTATTTT
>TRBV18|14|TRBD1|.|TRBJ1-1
CASSSDRENTEAFF
TGTGCCAGCTCCTCGGACAGGGAGAACACTGAAGCTTTCTTT
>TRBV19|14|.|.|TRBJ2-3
CASSIGTTTDTQYF
TGTGCCAGTAGTATAGGGACAACGACAGATACGCAGTATTTT
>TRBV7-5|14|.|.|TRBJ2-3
CARSRKFSSNTQYF
TGTGCCAGAAGCCGGAAATTTAGCTCCAATACGCAGTATTTT
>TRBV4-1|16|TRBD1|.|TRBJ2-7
CASSPRWQGVGVGQYF
TGCGCCAGCAGCCCCCGGTGGCAGGGGGTGGGGGTTGGGCAGTACTTC
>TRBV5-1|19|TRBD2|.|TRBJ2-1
CASSVGQQTSGGLYNEQFF
TGCGCCAGCAGCGTAGGACAACAAACTAGCGGGGGGCTCTACAATGAGCAGTTCTTC
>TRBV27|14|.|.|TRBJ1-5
CASSRAGRNQPQHF
TGTGCCAGCAGTAGGGCGGGACGGAATCAGCCCCAGCATTTT
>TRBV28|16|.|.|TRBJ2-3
CASSLHRAAGTDTQYF
TGTGCCAGCAGTTTACACCGGGCTGCGGGCACAGATACGCAGTATTTT
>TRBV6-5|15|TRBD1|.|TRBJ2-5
CASSLTGQGWETQYF
TGTGCCAGCAGTTTGACGGGACAGGGATGGGAGACCCAGTACTTC
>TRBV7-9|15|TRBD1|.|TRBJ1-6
CASSNGQGGNSPLHF
TGTGCCAGCAGCAATGGACAGGGAGGCAATTCACCCCTCCACTTT
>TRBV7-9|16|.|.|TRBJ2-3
CASSLERRTSTDTQYF
TGTGCCAGCAGCTTAGAGAGGAGGACTAGCACAGATACGCAGTATTTT
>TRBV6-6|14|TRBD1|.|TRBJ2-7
CASSRTGGGYEQYF
TGTGCCAGCAGTCGAACAGGGGGTGGGTACGAGCAGTACTTC
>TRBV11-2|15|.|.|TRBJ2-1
CASSFYQGIYNEQFF
TGTGCCAGCAGCTTCTATCAGGGAATCTACAATGAGCAGTTCTTC
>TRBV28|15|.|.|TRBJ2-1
CASSLHTSGGREQFF
TGTGCCAGCAGTTTACATACAAGCGGTGGTCGTGAGCAGTTCTTC
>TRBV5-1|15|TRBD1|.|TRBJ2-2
CASSSNRGLAGELFF
TGCGCCAGCAGCTCGAACAGGGGGCTCGCCGGGGAGCTGTTTTTT
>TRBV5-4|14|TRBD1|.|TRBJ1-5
CASSAGTGNQPQHF
TGTGCCAGCAGCGCGGGGACAGGTAATCAGCCCCAGCATTTT
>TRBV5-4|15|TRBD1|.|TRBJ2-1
CASSVKGQQGAEQFF
TGTGCCAGCAGCGTAAAGGGACAGCAGGGGGCTGAGCAGTTCTTC
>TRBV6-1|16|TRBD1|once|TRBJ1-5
CASSGTTGELGEPQHF
TGTGCCAGCAGTGGCACGACAGGGGAATTGGGAGAGCCCCAGCATTTT
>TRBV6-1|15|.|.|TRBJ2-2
CASSAGHSNTGELFF
TGTGCCAGCAGCGCGGGACACTCGAACACCGGGGAGCTGTTTTTT
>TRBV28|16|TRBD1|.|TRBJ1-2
CASSQNRKTGIYGYTF
TGTGCCAGCAGCCAAAACCGAAAGACAGGGATCTATGGCTACACCTTC
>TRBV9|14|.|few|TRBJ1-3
CASSVQVRGNTIYF
TGTGCCAGCAGCGTACAGGTCCGAGGAAACACCATATATTTT
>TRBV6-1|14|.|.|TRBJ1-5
CASSTRDRNQPQHF
TGTGCCAGCAGTACCAGGGACCGCAATCAGCCCCAGCATTTT
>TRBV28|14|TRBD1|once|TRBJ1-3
CASSSGTAGNTIYF
TGTGCCAGCAGTTCTGGGACAGCCGGAAACACCATATATTTT
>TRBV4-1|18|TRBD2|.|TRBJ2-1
CASSQGTSGGAPYNEQFF
TGCGCCAGCAGTCAGGGGACTAGCGGGGGGGCGCCCTACAATGAGCAGTTCTTC
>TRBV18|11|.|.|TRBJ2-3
CASSLTDTQYF
TGTGCCAGCTCGCTCACAGATACGCAGTATTTT
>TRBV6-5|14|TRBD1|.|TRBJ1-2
CASSYSTGDYGYTF
TGTGCCAGCAGTTACTCGACAGGGGATTATGGCTACACCTTC
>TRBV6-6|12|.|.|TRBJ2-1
CASSGFTNEQFF
TGTGCCAGCAGCGGATTCACGAATGAGCAGTTCTTC
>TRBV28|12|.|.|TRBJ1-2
CASTIPGSGYTF
TGTGCCAGCACCATACCTGGTAGTGGCTACACCTTC
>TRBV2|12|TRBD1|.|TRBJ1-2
CASRTGSYGYTF
TGTGCCAGCAGGACAGGGAGCTATGGCTACACCTTC
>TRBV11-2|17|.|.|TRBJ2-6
CASSPGQILSGANVLTF
TGTGCCAGCAGCCCTGGACAGATACTCTCTGGGGCCAACGTCCTGACTTTC
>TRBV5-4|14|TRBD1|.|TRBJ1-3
CASSLTGAGNTIYF
TGTGCCAGCAGCTTAACAGGGGCTGGAAACACCATATATTTT
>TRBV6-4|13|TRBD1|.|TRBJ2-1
CASSRAGGNEQFF
TGTGCCAGCAGTCGGGCAGGGGGAAATGAGCAGTTCTTC
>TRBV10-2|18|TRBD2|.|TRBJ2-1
CASSEVLAGGRTRNEQFF
TGCGCCAGCAGTGAAGTACTAGCGGGGGGGAGAACACGGAATGAGCAGTTCTTC
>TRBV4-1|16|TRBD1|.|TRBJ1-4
CASSQFSRDRGEKLFF
TGCGCCAGCAGCCAATTCTCCCGGGACAGGGGTGAAAAACTGTTTTTT
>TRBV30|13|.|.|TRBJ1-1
CAWTLQPNTEAFF
TGTGCCTGGACCTTACAGCCGAACACTGAAGCTTTCTTT
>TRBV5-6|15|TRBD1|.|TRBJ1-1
CASSLGDRGNTEAFF
TGTGCCAGCAGCTTGGGGGACAGGGGGAACACTGAAGCTTTCTTT
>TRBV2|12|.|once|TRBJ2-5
CASGVVGETQYF
TGTGCCAGCGGAGTCGTTGGGGAGACCCAGTACTTC
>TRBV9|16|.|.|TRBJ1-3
CASSTFTGITGNTIYF
TGTGCCAGCAGCACCTTCACAGGGATTACTGGAAACACCATATATTTT